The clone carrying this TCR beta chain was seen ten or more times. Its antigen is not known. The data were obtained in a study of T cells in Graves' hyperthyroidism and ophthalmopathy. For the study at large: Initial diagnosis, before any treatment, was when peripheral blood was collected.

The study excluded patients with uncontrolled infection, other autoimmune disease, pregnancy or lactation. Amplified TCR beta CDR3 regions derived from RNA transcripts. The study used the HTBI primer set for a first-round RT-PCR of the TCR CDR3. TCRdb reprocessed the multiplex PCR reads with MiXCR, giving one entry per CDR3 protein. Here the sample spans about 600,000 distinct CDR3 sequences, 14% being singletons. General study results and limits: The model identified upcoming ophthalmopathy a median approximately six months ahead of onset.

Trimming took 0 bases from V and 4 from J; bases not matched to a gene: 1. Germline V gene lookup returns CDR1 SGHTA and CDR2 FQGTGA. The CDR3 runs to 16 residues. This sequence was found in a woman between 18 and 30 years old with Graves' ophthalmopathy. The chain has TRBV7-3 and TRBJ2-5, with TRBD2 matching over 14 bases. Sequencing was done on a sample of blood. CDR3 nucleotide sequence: TGTGCCAGCAGCTTAACAGGACTAGCGGGAGGAGAGACCCAGTACTTC. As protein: CASSLTGLAGGETQYF.